Listed below are T cell receptor beta chains from one sample, sequenced in a study of shared clonotypes between healthy human individuals. Using immunoSEQ multiplex PCR, the repertoire was profiled, and TCRdb retains in-frame clones only, with some absent. The sample lists around 720,000 clones, approximately 73% occurring once. Sequencing was performed on memory CD4+ T cells sorted from blood. These receptors all stem from a woman aged 25 to 39 in good health. Both conserved end residues are part of each CDR3. D genes are given only for firm matches. Rows may omit the clone size; those that give it use once, few, many or a size class.

v_call: TRBV6-5
clone_size: NA
d_call: NA
j_call: TRBJ1-3
cdr3_nt: TGTGCCAGCAGTTGGCCCCATTTAAACACCATATATTTT
cdr3_aa: CASSWPHLNTIYF

v_call: TRBV11-2
clone_size: NA
d_call: TRBD2
j_call: TRBJ2-2
cdr3_nt: TGTGCCAGCAGCTTAGGGGGAGGGTACACCGGGGAGCTGTTTTTT
cdr3_aa: CASSLGGGYTGELFF

v_call: TRBV11-2
clone_size: few
d_call: NA
j_call: TRBJ2-5
cdr3_nt: TGTGCCAGCAGCTTAGCGGGAGTCGTTTTCTGGGAGACCCAGTACTTC
cdr3_aa: CASSLAGVVFWETQYF

v_call: TRBV6-1
clone_size: NA
d_call: NA
j_call: TRBJ1-1
cdr3_nt: TGTGCCAGCAGGTTTTGGGCGGAAAAACCTGAAGCTTTCTTT
cdr3_aa: CASRFWAEKPEAFF

v_call: TRBV7-6
clone_size: NA
d_call: NA
j_call: TRBJ1-1
cdr3_nt: TGTGCCAGCAGCTTAGGACACTCGAACACTGAAGCTTTCTTT
cdr3_aa: CASSLGHSNTEAFF

v_call: TRBV6-6
clone_size: NA
d_call: TRBD1
j_call: TRBJ1-4
cdr3_nt: TGTGCCAGCAGGGACAGGGGTGGAACTAATGAAAAACTGTTTTTT
cdr3_aa: CASRDRGGTNEKLFF

v_call: TRBV5-1
clone_size: NA
d_call: TRBD1
j_call: TRBJ2-5
cdr3_nt: TGCGCCAGCAGCCTTACGACAGGACAGGGTGAAGAGACCCAGTACTTC
cdr3_aa: CASSLTTGQGEETQYF

v_call: TRBV19
clone_size: NA
d_call: NA
j_call: TRBJ1-5
cdr3_nt: TGTGCCAGTAGTATGTCCGGGGGGATAGGCAATCAGCCCCAGCATTTT
cdr3_aa: CASSMSGGIGNQPQHF

v_call: TRBV4-2
clone_size: NA
d_call: NA
j_call: TRBJ2-2
cdr3_nt: TGTGCCAGCAGCCAAGATCTAGCTCGAATCACCGGGGAGCTGTTTTTT
cdr3_aa: CASSQDLARITGELFF

v_call: TRBV5-1
clone_size: few
d_call: NA
j_call: TRBJ1-3
cdr3_nt: TGCGCCAGCGGAGCCGGGCCTGCAGGCTCTGGAAACACCATATATTTT
cdr3_aa: CASGAGPAGSGNTIYF

v_call: TRBV28
clone_size: NA
d_call: NA
j_call: TRBJ2-1
cdr3_nt: TGTGCCAGCAATCCGGGACCGGTCTCCTACAATGAGCAGTTCTTC
cdr3_aa: CASNPGPVSYNEQFF

v_call: TRBV5-1
clone_size: NA
d_call: NA
j_call: TRBJ2-6
cdr3_nt: TGCGCCAGCAGCTTGACGGTTTCCTTAGATTCGAGGGCCAACGTCCTGACTTTC
cdr3_aa: CASSLTVSLDSRANVLTF

v_call: TRBV7-3
clone_size: few
d_call: NA
j_call: TRBJ2-2
cdr3_nt: TGTGCCAGCAGCCCGCGACCTACCGGGGAGCTGTTTTTT
cdr3_aa: CASSPRPTGELFF

v_call: TRBV5-1
clone_size: NA
d_call: TRBD2
j_call: TRBJ2-5
cdr3_nt: TGCGCCAGCTCAGGCGGGAGGGCCGGTGGGGAGACCCAGTACTTC
cdr3_aa: CASSGGRAGGETQYF

v_call: TRBV7-3
clone_size: NA
d_call: NA
j_call: TRBJ2-7
cdr3_nt: TGTGCCAGCAGCTCGCGGACTCCGACCGAGCAGTACTTC
cdr3_aa: CASSSRTPTEQYF

v_call: TRBV28
clone_size: NA
d_call: NA
j_call: TRBJ1-3
cdr3_nt: TGTGCCAGCAGTCCACAGGGATCGGCTGGAAACACCATATATTTT
cdr3_aa: CASSPQGSAGNTIYF

v_call: TRBV11-2
clone_size: NA
d_call: NA
j_call: TRBJ1-3
cdr3_nt: TGTGCCAGCCATCGGCGGCAGGCCCTTGGAAACACCATATATTTT
cdr3_aa: CASHRRQALGNTIYF

v_call: TRBV30
clone_size: NA
d_call: TRBD2
j_call: TRBJ2-5
cdr3_nt: TGTGCCTGGAGCCCGGGACTAGCGGGGCGAACCCAGTACTTC
cdr3_aa: CAWSPGLAGRTQYF

v_call: TRBV21-1
clone_size: NA
d_call: NA
j_call: TRBJ2-3
cdr3_nt: TGTGCCAGCAGCAAAGAGCCCGGATATATCAAGGGCACAGATACGCAGTATTTT
cdr3_aa: CASSKEPGYIKGTDTQYF

v_call: TRBV7-2
clone_size: NA
d_call: TRBD2
j_call: TRBJ2-5
cdr3_nt: TGTGCCAGCAGCCCGACCGGCGGGAGGGCCGCAACCCAGTACTTC
cdr3_aa: CASSPTGGRAATQYF

v_call: TRBV18
clone_size: NA
d_call: NA
j_call: TRBJ1-3
cdr3_nt: TGTGCCAGCTCACCACCGGACGGGGGGACTGGAAACACCATATATTTT
cdr3_aa: CASSPPDGGTGNTIYF

v_call: TRBV25-1
clone_size: NA
d_call: NA
j_call: TRBJ2-7
cdr3_nt: TGTGCCAGCAGTGAACCCCAGGGGCCGGCCGGACCCTACGAGCAGTACTTC
cdr3_aa: CASSEPQGPAGPYEQYF

v_call: TRBV5-1
clone_size: once
d_call: TRBD1
j_call: TRBJ1-1
cdr3_nt: TGCGCCAGCAGCACGGGGGACAGCATGAACACTGAAGCTTTCTTT
cdr3_aa: CASSTGDSMNTEAFF

v_call: TRBV18
clone_size: once
d_call: TRBD1
j_call: TRBJ1-1
cdr3_nt: TGTGCCAGCTCGGAACAGGGGCTGAACACTGAAGCTTTCTTT
cdr3_aa: CASSEQGLNTEAFF

v_call: TRBV11-2
clone_size: few
d_call: NA
j_call: TRBJ2-5
cdr3_nt: TGTGCCACCCAAGGGGGCGGGAAGACCCAGTACTTC
cdr3_aa: CATQGGGKTQYF

v_call: TRBV6-4
clone_size: few
d_call: TRBD2
j_call: TRBJ2-1
cdr3_nt: TGTGCCAGCAGTGACTCTTATAGCGGGAGGGCCAACAATGAGCAGTTCTTC
cdr3_aa: CASSDSYSGRANNEQFF

v_call: TRBV5-6
clone_size: NA
d_call: TRBD2
j_call: TRBJ2-1
cdr3_nt: TGTGCCAGCTTACTAGCGGGAGACCTTAGGGATGAGCAGTTCTTC
cdr3_aa: CASLLAGDLRDEQFF

v_call: TRBV4-1
clone_size: NA
d_call: NA
j_call: TRBJ1-1
cdr3_nt: TGCGCCAGCAGCCCCTCAGGAGTGGGCACTGAAGCTTTCTTT
cdr3_aa: CASSPSGVGTEAFF

v_call: TRBV27
clone_size: NA
d_call: TRBD1
j_call: TRBJ2-6
cdr3_nt: TGTGCCAGCAGACTAGTCGGACAGGGGGCGTCTGGGGCCAACGTCCTGACTTTC
cdr3_aa: CASRLVGQGASGANVLTF

v_call: TRBV7-9
clone_size: NA
d_call: NA
j_call: TRBJ2-2
cdr3_nt: TGTGCCAGCAGCCTAACAGGGCACGGGACCGGGGAGCTGTTTTTT
cdr3_aa: CASSLTGHGTGELFF

v_call: TRBV7-9
clone_size: NA
d_call: TRBD1
j_call: TRBJ2-5
cdr3_nt: TGTGCCAGCAGCTCGAGGATCGCAGGGGGTGTAGCAAGTGGGACCCAGTACTTC
cdr3_aa: CASSSRIAGGVASGTQYF

v_call: TRBV19
clone_size: many
d_call: NA
j_call: TRBJ2-1
cdr3_nt: TGTGCCAGTAGTATGGAACAGGGAGCGGGCTCCTACAATGAGCAGTTCTTC
cdr3_aa: CASSMEQGAGSYNEQFF